This T cell receptor (beta chain) emerged from a study of radiotherapy plus CTLA-4 blockade in lung cancer (dated by TCRdb to between 2018 and 2020). At the level of the whole study: Objective responses occurred in 18% of enrolled patients, and 30% to 35% achieved disease control. Points the paper makes about the study in general: After treatment with radiotherapy and ipilimumab, TCR clones that originated in tumors expanded in peripheral blood. The strongest predictors of response, as reported, were early dynamic changes in blood T cell clones along with a rise in serum interferon-beta after radiation.

The germline V gene (reference sequence) gives CDR1 as SEHNR and CDR2 as FQNEAQ. From cysteine to phenylalanine, the CDR3 is 13 amino acids long. The retained sequence is limited to the CDR3, 39 bases, with the frame set at the first base. For this chain, trimming is 1 base at the V end and 13 bases at the J end, and the number of junction bases without a gene match is 4. Turning to this clone: It has no known antigen specificity. Per-base quality was not reported, and no clone a single base away is much larger than it.

Focal radiation therapy combined with CTLA-4 blockade (ipilimumab) was tested in patients with chemo-refractory metastatic non-small-cell lung cancer. Receptor libraries were prepared by the immunoSEQ multiplex PCR assay. What TCRdb holds here is the immuneACCESS table cut down to in-frame rearrangements. Part of the clones is not present; checked against another copy, under half of the missing clones reflect an unresolved V gene, and the others are unexplained. This sample is represented by 34,000 or so clones; around 74% of them were singletons. The ten largest clones add up to 13% to 15% of the sample.

The receptor chain draws on TRBV7-9 and TRBJ2-3, with 11 bases matching TRBD2. Here the sequenced sample was peripheral blood, taken from a patient treated with radiotherapy plus ipilimumab. The receptor was derived from a human donor with non-small cell lung cancer that progressed on radiotherapy plus ipilimumab. CDR3 reads: CASSLETSGREYF. Read as DNA, the sequence is TGTGCCAGCAGCTTAGAAACTAGCGGGAGAGAGTATTTT.